The 24 T cell receptor beta chains below all came from one sample that was sequenced in a study of CD8+CD57+ T cells in acquired aplastic anemia. Flow cytometry had shown expanded CD8+CD57+ cells in the patients chosen for sequencing. Both TCR beta VDJ combination and CDR3 sequence profiling were carried out. Genomic DNA was the template for this profiling. TCRdb used MiXCR to reprocess the reads, holding one entry per CDR3 protein. The data contain 450,000 to 600,000 distinct CDR3 sequences, around 30% of them seen just once; the ten biggest clones take up around 0.82%. Sequencing was done on a sample of sorted CD4+, CD8+, or CD8+CD57+ T cells (not recorded which) from PBMCs. These TCRs come from a human donor with aplastic anemia.

There are many counts of this clonotype. The V call is TRBV10-3, the J call TRBJ1-2; 7 positions match TRBD1. Trimming removed 7 bases from V and 4 bases from J; junction bases left unmatched: 9. The CDR3 is made up of 14 amino acids. Germline V lookup: CDR1 ENHRY, CDR2 SYGVKD. The CDR3 region is CAITDRGHTYGYTF. DNA of the CDR3: TGTGCCATCACCGATAGGGGGCATACCTATGGCTACACCTTC.

This clonotype was found many times. The chain has TRBV14 and TRBJ1-2, with no clear D. V was shortened by 0 bases and J by 4 bases, with 6 bases between the two germline ends. CDR1 and CDR2 from the germline V gene are SGHDN and FVKESK. There are 13 residues in the CDR3. CDR3 DNA: TGTGCCAGCAGCCAAGATCAGTCCTATGGCTACACCTTC. Its translation: CASSQDQSYGYTF.

The chain uses TRBV25-1 and TRBJ2-5; D may be TRBD2 (6 bases). The CDR3 contains 13 residues. The germline V gene has CDR1 MGHDK and CDR2 SYGVNS. Trimming cost V 6 bases and J 4 bases, with 12 bases left between them. Here the CDR3 DNA reads TGTGCCAGCAGAGACGGGGGAACAGAGACCCAGTACTTC. The encoded protein is CASRDGGTETQYF.

This clonotype was counted a single time. The junction and the germline gene differ at one end; a read error may be behind it. J is TRBJ2-2 and V is TRBV11-2; 11 nucleotides line up with TRBD2. This CDR3 is 16 amino acids long. Germline V CDR1 and CDR2: SGHAT, FQNNGV. CDR3 bases: TGTGCCAGCAGCCCTGGGACTAGCGGCCTCACCCGGGAGCTGTTTTTT. Encoded protein: CASSPGTSGLTRELFF.

V is TRBV14 and J is TRBJ1-5; D ambiguous. Between the trimmed V and J ends, which lost 1 base and 5 bases, there was a span of 6 bases. Per germline, CDR1 SGHDN and CDR2 FVKESK. The CDR3 extends over 13 amino acids. This chain's CDR3 is CASSQGIYQPQHF. The CDR3 region has the DNA TGTGCCAGCAGCCAAGGAATATATCAGCCCCAGCATTTT. The complete variable domain, with remaining parts taken from reference TRBV14 and TRBJ1-5, reads EAGVTQFPSHSVIEKGQTVTLRCDPISGHDNLYWYRRVMGKEIKFLLHFVKESKQDESGMPNNRFLAERTGGTYSTLKVQPAELEDSGVYFCASSQGIYQPQHFGDGTRLSIL.

This clonotype was observed many times. This chain joins TRBV29-1 and TRBJ1-4; the D gene is possibly TRBD1 (5 bases). From germline, CDR1 is SQVTM and CDR2 ANQGSEA. Between the trimmed V and J ends, which lost 4 bases and 7 bases, there was a span of 19 bases. CDR3 length: 15 residues. CDR3 sequence: CSVGPGLGGGEKLFF. The CDR3 bases are TGCAGCGTTGGTCCTGGTTTGGGGGGAGGTGAAAAACTGTTTTTT.

V gene TRBV24-1 combines with J gene TRBJ1-2; 9 positions agree with TRBD1. The CDR3 sequence is 14 residues long. J gave up 4 bases and V 9 bases, and 8 bases lay outside the gene matches. The germline V gene has CDR1 KGHDR and CDR2 SFDVKD. CDR3 sequence (DNA): TGTGCCACCCTCTCCGGGACAGGGAGCTATGGCTACACCTTC. Translated: CATLSGTGSYGYTF.

The J gene is TRBJ1-2, the V gene TRBV25-1, with D perhaps TRBD1 (6 bases). Per germline, CDR1 MGHDK and CDR2 SYGVNS. Trimming took 3 bases from V and 8 from J, leaving 16 bases between them. This CDR3 spans 14 amino acids. CDR3 loop: CASSERDTDSGYTF. CDR3 nucleotides: TGTGCCAGCAGTGAGCGGGACACCGATAGCGGCTACACCTTC.

This rearrangement joins TRBV2 to TRBJ1-2; perhaps TRBD1 as D (5 bases). Germline V gene lookup returns CDR1 SNHLY and CDR2 FYNNEI. CDR3 length: 14 residues. In nucleotides, the CDR3 is TGTGTTAGCAGTGAAGGTCAGGGAAGCTATGGCTACACCTTC. Encoded protein: CVSSEGQGSYGYTF. Supplemented by reference TRBV2 and TRBJ1-2, the full variable domain reads EPEVTQTPSHQVTQMGQEVILRCVPISNHLYFYWYRQILGQKVEFLVSFYNNEISEKSEIFDDQFSVERPDGSNFTLKIRSTKLEDSAMYFCVSSEGQGSYGYTFGSGTRLTVV.

The V and J genes are TRBV19 and TRBJ1-1, with D perhaps TRBD1 (5 bases). The germline V gene encodes CDR1 LNHDA and CDR2 SQIVND (reference sequence). Trimming stripped 3 bases from V and 0 bases from J, with 11 bases between. The CDR3 consists of 15 residues. The CDR3 loop reads CASSMGGVMNTEAFF. The CDR3 DNA follows: TGTGCCAGTAGTATGGGGGGAGTTATGAACACTGAAGCTTTCTTT.

The genes are TRBV10-3 and TRBJ2-2; D is ambiguous. This CDR3 comprises 10 residues. Germline lookup yields CDR1 ENHRY and CDR2 SYGVKD. V lost 5 bases, J lost 9 bases, and 4 bases lay in between. The DNA of the CDR3 is TGTGCCATCAGTACCCGGGAGCTGTTTTTT. This translates into CAISTRELFF.

In its sample, this clonotype was seen a few times. Written as DNA, the CDR3 is TGTGCCAGCAGCACGGGCCTGGACAGGAACACTGAAGCTTTCTTT. Protein: CASSTGLDRNTEAFF. V gene TRBV5-4 combines with J gene TRBJ1-1, with TRBD1 as a possible D gene (6 bases). The germline V gene encodes CDR1 SGHNT and CDR2 YYREEE (reference sequence). The CDR3 has 15 residues. The V and J ends lost 4 bases and 1 base respectively, with 14 bases between them.

The chain has TRBV11-1 and TRBJ2-6; 8 positions match TRBD1. This CDR3 has 18 residues. V lost 1 base, J lost 2 bases, and 7 bases stayed unmatched. Germline values: CDR1 SGHAT, CDR2 FQDESV (reference sequence). This chain's CDR3 is CASSLEDRALAGANVLTF. CDR3 nucleotide sequence: TGTGCCAGCAGCTTAGAGGACAGGGCTCTCGCTGGGGCCAACGTCCTGACTTTC. Full variable domain (rest looked up from reference TRBV11-1 and TRBJ2-6): EAEVAQSPRYKITEKSQAVAFWCDPISGHATLYWYRQILGQGPELLVQFQDESVVDDSQLPKDRFSAERLKGVDSTLKIQPAELGDSAMYLCASSLEDRALAGANVLTFGAGSRLTVL.

With respect to this clonotype: This may be a read error: a much more frequent sequence differs by one nucleotide. V and J are TRBV5-1 and TRBJ1-6, with D perhaps TRBD1 (5 bases). The CDR3 contains 15 residues. Trimming took 0 bases from V and 8 from J, leaving 12 bases between them. CDR1 is SGHRS and CDR2 is YFSETQ in the germline V gene. The CDR3 region is CASSLAHDSDSPLHF. As DNA, the CDR3 is TGCGCCAGCAGCTTGGCCCATGACAGCGATTCACCCCTCCACTTT.

The count of this clonotype is one. The chain carries TRBV7-9 and TRBJ1-4; D gene unclear. Germline-derived CDR1 and CDR2 are SEHNR and FQNEAQ (reference sequence). Trimming removed 6 bases from V and 5 bases from J, with 10 bases in between. This CDR3 has 13 residues. As DNA, the CDR3 is TGTGCCAGCAGGGGGATGGGGAATGAAAAACTGTTTTTT. Protein sequence: CASRGMGNEKLFF.

This clonotype was seen a handful of times. V gene TRBV11-2 combines with J gene TRBJ2-7; tentative D call: TRBD2 (5 bases). The V gene's germline CDR1 is SGHAT and CDR2 FQNNGV. CDR3 length equals 17 residues. Deletions cut 2 bases from V and 2 bases from J, with 19 bases between. As DNA, the CDR3 is TGTGCCAGCAGCTTAATGAGGGCTACGGGTGATACCTACGAGCAGTACTTC. It codes for CASSLMRATGDTYEQYF.

The chain has TRBV14 and TRBJ2-5; D not certain. Germline V CDR1 and CDR2: SGHDN, FVKESK. Trimming cost V 1 base and J 4 bases, with 13 bases left between them. The CDR3 spans 15 residues. The CDR3 bases are TGTGCCAGCAGCCAAGGAGGAACTGTTCCAGAGACCCAGTACTTC. Translating gives CASSQGGTVPETQYF.

This clonotype showed up just a few times. This chain links TRBV10-3 with TRBJ2-7; maybe TRBD2 (5 bases). The V gene lost 10 bases and the J gene lost 7 bases, with 20 bases spanning the gap. The CDR3 has 13 amino acids. Germline V CDR1 and CDR2: ENHRY, SYGVKD. The CDR3 sequence: CASSPGTGWEQYF. The CDR3 DNA sequence: TGTGCCAGCTCACCCGGAACGGGGTGGGAGCAGTACTTC.

The sample holds a few counts of this clonotype. V usage is TRBV11-2 and J usage is TRBJ1-6; 9 nucleotides align to TRBD1. Germline V CDR1 and CDR2: SGHAT, FQNNGV. This CDR3 region has 19 residues. Germline trimming cut 1 base from V and 9 bases from J; bases unmatched to any gene: 16. CDR3 coding DNA: TGTGCCAGCAGCTTAGGGGGGGGCAGACAGGGGGTGAAACGTTCACCCCTCCACTTT. Translated, it gives CASSLGGGRQGVKRSPLHF.

The chain links TRBV2 to TRBJ2-7; 11 bases line up with TRBD1. This CDR3 is built from 15 residues. The V gene's germline CDR1 is SNHLY and CDR2 FYNNEI. After removal of 4 bases from V and 4 bases from J, the junction contained 6 bases not matched to a gene. CDR3 nucleotides: TGTGCCAGCAGTGTCTCCGGGACAGGGGGTTACGAGCAGTACTTC. Translation gives CASSVSGTGGYEQYF.

V gene TRBV5-1 combines with J gene TRBJ2-3; 15 nucleotides agree with TRBD2. CDR1 and CDR2 (germline): SGHRS, YFSETQ. Losses at the gene ends were 4 bases for V and 1 base for J; bases not matched to a gene: 4. This CDR3 contains 17 residues. CDR3 protein: CASSIRTSGRGTDTQYF. CDR3 coding DNA: TGCGCCAGCAGCATAAGGACTAGCGGGAGGGGCACAGATACGCAGTATTTT. The complete variable domain, with remaining parts taken from reference TRBV5-1 and TRBJ2-3, reads KAGVTQTPRYLIKTRGQQVTLSCSPISGHRSVSWYQQTPGQGLQFLFEYFSETQRNKGNFPGRFSGRQFSNSRSEMNVSTLELGDSALYLCASSIRTSGRGTDTQYFGPGTRLTVL.

At least ten counts were recorded for this clonotype. The chain joins TRBV10-3 to TRBJ1-1; D may be TRBD1 (6 bases). The length of the CDR3 is 14 residues. Germline CDR1 reads ENHRY; CDR2 reads SYGVKD. Trimming stripped 4 bases from V and 1 base from J, with 10 bases between. DNA for the CDR3: TGTGCCATCAGTGGACAGGTAGGGAACACTGAAGCTTTCTTT. It is translated as CAISGQVGNTEAFF.

This clonotype has at least ten counts. The chain links TRBV15 to TRBJ1-4, with unresolved D. Germline-derived CDR1 and CDR2 are LNHNV and YYDKDF (reference sequence). The V end lost 0 bases, the J end lost 7 bases, and 12 bases lay between the germline ends. This CDR3 has 15 amino acids. CDR3 sequence (DNA): TGTGCCACCAGCAGAGATTGGGGTGGGAGTGAAAAACTGTTTTTT. This gives the protein CATSRDWGGSEKLFF. Variable domain in full (rest from reference TRBV15 and TRBJ1-4): DAMVIQNPRYQVTQFGKPVTLSCSQTLNHNVMYWYQQKSSQAPKLLFHYYDKDFNNEADTPDNFQSRRPNTSFCFLDIRSPGLGDTAMYLCATSRDWGGSEKLFFGSGTQLSVL.

CDR3 amino acids: CASSPQGDNEQFF. The CDR3 bases are TGTGCCAGCAGCCCACAAGGGGACAATGAGCAGTTCTTC. The V gene is TRBV7-9, the J gene TRBJ2-1; tentatively, D is TRBD1 (5 bases). The CDR3 sequence is 13 residues long. Trimming pared 5 bases from V and 5 bases from J, leaving 10 bases between. Per germline, CDR1 SEHNR and CDR2 FQNEAQ (reference sequence).